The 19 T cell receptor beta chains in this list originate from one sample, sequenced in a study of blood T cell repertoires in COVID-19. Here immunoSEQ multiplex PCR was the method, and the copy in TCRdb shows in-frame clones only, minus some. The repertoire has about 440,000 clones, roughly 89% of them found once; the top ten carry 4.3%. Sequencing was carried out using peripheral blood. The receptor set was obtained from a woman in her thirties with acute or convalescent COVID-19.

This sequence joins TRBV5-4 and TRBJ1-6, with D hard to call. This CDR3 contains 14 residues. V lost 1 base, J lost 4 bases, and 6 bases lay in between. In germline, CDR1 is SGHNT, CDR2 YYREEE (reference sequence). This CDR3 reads CASSLTLYNSPLHF. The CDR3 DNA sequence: TGTGCCAGCAGCTTGACTCTGTATAATTCACCCCTCCACTTT.

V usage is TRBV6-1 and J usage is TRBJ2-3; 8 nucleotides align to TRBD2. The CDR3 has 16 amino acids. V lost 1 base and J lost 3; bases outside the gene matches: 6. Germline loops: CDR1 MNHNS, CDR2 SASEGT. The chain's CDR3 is CASSEVRGGPTDTQYF. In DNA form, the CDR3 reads TGTGCCAGCAGTGAAGTCCGGGGGGGCCCTACAGATACGCAGTATTTT.

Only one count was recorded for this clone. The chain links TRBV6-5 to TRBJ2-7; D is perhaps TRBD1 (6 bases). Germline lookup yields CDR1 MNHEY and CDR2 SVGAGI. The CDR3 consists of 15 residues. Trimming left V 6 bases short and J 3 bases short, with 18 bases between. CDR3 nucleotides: TGTGCCAGCAGCCTCACAACAGGGACCTACTACGAGCAGTACTTC. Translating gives CASSLTTGTYYEQYF.

The CDR3 protein is CASSLAGGDYQPQHF. The CDR3 DNA reads TGCGCCAGCAGCTTGGCCGGAGGGGACTACCAGCCCCAGCATTTT. The genes are TRBV5-1 and TRBJ1-5, with D possibly matching TRBD1 (5 bases). Germline-derived CDR1 and CDR2 are SGHRS and YFSETQ. This CDR3 has 15 residues. V lost 0 bases and J lost 7, with 14 bases in between.

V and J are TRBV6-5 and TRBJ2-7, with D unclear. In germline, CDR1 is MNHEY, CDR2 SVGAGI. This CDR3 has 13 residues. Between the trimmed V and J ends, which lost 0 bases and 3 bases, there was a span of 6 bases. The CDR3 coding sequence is TGTGCCAGCAGTTACTCCGTCGGCTACGAGCAGTACTTC. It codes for CASSYSVGYEQYF.

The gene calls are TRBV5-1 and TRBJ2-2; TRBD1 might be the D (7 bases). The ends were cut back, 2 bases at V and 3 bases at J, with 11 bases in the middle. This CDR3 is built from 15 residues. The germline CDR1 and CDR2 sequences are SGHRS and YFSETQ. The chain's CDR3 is CASSLGRGDTGELFF. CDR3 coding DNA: TGCGCCAGCAGCTTAGGCAGGGGGGACACCGGGGAGCTGTTTTTT. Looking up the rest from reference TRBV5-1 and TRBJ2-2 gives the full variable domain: KAGVTQTPRYLIKTRGQQVTLSCSPISGHRSVSWYQQTPGQGLQFLFEYFSETQRNKGNFPGRFSGRQFSNSRSEMNVSTLELGDSALYLCASSLGRGDTGELFFGEGSRLTVL.

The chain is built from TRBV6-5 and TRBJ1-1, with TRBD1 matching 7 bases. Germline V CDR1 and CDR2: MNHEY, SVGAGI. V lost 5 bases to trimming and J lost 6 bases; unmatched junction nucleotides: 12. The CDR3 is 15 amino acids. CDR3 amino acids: CASSPSTGFISEAFF. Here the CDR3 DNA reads TGTGCCAGCAGTCCGTCGACAGGGTTTATTTCTGAAGCTTTCTTT.

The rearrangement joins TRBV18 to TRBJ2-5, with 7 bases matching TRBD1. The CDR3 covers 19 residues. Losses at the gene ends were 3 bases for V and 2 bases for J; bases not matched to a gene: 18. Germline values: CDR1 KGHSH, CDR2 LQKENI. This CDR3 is CASSPKRVWGQQIQETQYF. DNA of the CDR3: TGTGCCAGCTCACCCAAGCGCGTATGGGGACAGCAGATTCAAGAGACCCAGTACTTC.

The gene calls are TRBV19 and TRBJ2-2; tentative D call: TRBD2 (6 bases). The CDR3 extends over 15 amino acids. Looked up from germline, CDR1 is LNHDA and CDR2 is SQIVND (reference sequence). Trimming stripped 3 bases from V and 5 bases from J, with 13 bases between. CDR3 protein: CASSIEQGGTGELFF. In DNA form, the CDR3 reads TGTGCCAGTAGTATTGAGCAGGGAGGAACCGGGGAGCTGTTTTTT.

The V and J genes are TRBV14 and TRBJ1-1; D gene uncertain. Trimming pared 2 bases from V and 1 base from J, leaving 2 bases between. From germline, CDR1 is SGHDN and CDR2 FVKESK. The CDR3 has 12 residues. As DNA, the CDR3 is TGTGCCAGCAGCCAACAGAACACTGAAGCTTTCTTT. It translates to CASSQQNTEAFF.

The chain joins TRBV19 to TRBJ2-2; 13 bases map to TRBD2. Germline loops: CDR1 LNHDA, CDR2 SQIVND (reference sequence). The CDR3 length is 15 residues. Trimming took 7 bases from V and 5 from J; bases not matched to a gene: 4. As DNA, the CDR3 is TGTGCCAGTACTCCGGGACTAGCGGGGACCGGGGAGCTGTTTTTT. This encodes CASTPGLAGTGELFF. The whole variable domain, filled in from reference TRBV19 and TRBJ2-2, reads DGGITQSPKYLFRKEGQNVTLSCEQNLNHDAMYWYRQDPGQGLRLIYYSQIVNDFQKGDIAEGYSVSREKKESFPLTVTSAQKNPTAFYLCASTPGLAGTGELFFGEGSRLTVL.

The CDR3 loop reads CSVLDLGQGGDYGYTF. The CDR3 DNA follows: TGCAGCGTTCTTGACCTAGGACAGGGGGGAGACTATGGCTACACCTTC. The J gene is TRBJ1-2, the V gene TRBV29-1; TRBD1 aligns across 10 bases. The germline CDR1 and CDR2 sequences are SQVTM and ANQGSEA. V shed 5 bases, J shed 3 bases, and the junction held 12 bases outside the gene matches. The CDR3 has 16 amino acids. The full variable domain, rest sourced from reference TRBV29-1 and TRBJ1-2, is SAVISQKPSRDICQRGTSLTIQCQVDSQVTMMFWYRQQPGQSLTLIATANQGSEATYESGFVIDKFPISRPNLTFSTLTVSNMSPEDSSIYLCSVLDLGQGGDYGYTFGSGTRLTVV.

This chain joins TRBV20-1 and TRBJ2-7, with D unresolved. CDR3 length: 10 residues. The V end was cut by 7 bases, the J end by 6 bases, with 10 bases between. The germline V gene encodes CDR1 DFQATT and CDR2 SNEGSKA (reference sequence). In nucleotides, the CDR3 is TGCAGTGTGAGGAGCGTCGAGCAGTACTTC. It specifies CSVRSVEQYF.

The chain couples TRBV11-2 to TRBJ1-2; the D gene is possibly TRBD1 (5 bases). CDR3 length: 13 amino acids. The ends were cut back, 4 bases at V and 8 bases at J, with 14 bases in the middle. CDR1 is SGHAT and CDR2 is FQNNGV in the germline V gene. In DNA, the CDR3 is TGTGCCAGCAGCTCCGATCAATGGGGCGGCTACACCTTC. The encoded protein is CASSSDQWGGYTF.

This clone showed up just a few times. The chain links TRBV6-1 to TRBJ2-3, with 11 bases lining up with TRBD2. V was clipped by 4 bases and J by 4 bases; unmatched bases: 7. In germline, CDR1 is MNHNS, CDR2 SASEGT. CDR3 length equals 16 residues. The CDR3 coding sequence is TGTGCCAGCAGTGTTGTAGCGGGGGGGCCAGCAGATACGCAGTATTTT. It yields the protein CASSVVAGGPADTQYF.

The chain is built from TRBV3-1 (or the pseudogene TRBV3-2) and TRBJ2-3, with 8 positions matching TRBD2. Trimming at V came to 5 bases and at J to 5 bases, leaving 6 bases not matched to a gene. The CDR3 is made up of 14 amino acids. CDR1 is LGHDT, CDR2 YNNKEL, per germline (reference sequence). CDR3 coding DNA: TGTGCCAGCAGCAATAGCGGGGCTGTAGATACGCAGTATTTT. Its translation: CASSNSGAVDTQYF.

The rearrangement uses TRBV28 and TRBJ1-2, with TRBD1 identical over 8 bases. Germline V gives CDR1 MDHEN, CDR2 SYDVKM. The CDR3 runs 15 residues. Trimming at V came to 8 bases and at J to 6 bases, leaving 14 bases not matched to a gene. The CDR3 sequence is CASLSFIGQGNGYTF. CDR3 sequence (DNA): TGTGCCAGCCTCAGTTTTATTGGACAGGGAAATGGCTACACCTTC.

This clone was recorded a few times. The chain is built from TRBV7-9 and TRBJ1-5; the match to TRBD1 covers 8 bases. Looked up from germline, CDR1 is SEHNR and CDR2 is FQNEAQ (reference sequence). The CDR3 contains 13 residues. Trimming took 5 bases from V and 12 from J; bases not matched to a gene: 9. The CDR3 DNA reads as TGTGCCAGCAGCCTTGGGGACGGACAGGGCCAGCATTTT. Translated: CASSLGDGQGQHF.

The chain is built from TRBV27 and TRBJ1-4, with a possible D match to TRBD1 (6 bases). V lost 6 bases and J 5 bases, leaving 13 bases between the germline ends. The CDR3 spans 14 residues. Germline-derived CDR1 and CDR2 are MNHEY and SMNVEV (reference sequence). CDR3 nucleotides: TGTGCCAGCAGCAAGAGACAGGCCAATGAAAAACTGTTTTTT. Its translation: CASSKRQANEKLFF.